These 8 T cell receptor beta chains were sequenced from one sample in a study of T cells in Graves' hyperthyroidism and ophthalmopathy. TCR beta CDR3 regions were amplified from RNA transcripts. First-round RT-PCR targeting the TCR CDR3 was performed with the HTBI primer set. TCRdb re-analysed the multiplex PCR reads in MiXCR, keeping a single row per CDR3 protein. The sample lists some 700,000 distinct CDR3 sequences, 15% to 20% occurring once. Sequenced: blood. The receptor source for this set is a man in his forties or fifties with Graves' hyperthyroidism.

In its sample, this clonotype was seen many times. V gene TRBV11-2 combines with J gene TRBJ1-1, with D possibly TRBD1 on 5 matching bases. Germline CDR1 and CDR2: SGHAT and FQNNGV. Trimming removed 0 bases at V and 8 bases at J, with 13 bases between. CDR3 length: 14 residues. The CDR3 region is CASSLDRIWGEAFF. CDR3 DNA sequence: TGTGCCAGCAGCTTAGATCGTATCTGGGGGGAAGCTTTCTTT. Complete variable domain (other parts from reference TRBV11-2 and TRBJ1-1): EAGVAQSPRYKIIEKRQSVAFWCNPISGHATLYWYQQILGQGPKLLIQFQNNGVVDDSQLPKDRFSAERLKGVDSTLKIQPAKLEDSAVYLCASSLDRIWGEAFFGQGTRLTVV.

J is TRBJ2-7 and V is TRBV18; D is unclear. The CDR3 covers 16 residues. V was pared by 3 bases and J by 2 bases, with 17 bases between. Germline CDR1 KGHSH, CDR2 LQKENI. CDR3 DNA: TGTGCCAGCTCACCTTCCGAGAACAGCCTTACCTACGAGCAGTACTTC. Translation gives CASSPSENSLTYEQYF.

This clonotype was counted at least ten times. V gene TRBV2 combines with J gene TRBJ1-2; a weak D match, TRBD1 (5 bases). Trimming cost V 6 bases and J 3 bases, with 14 bases left between them. CDR3 length: 14 residues. From germline, CDR1 is SNHLY and CDR2 FYNNEI. CDR3 in amino acids: CASRMSGSDYGYTF. The CDR3 coding sequence is TGTGCCAGCAGGATGTCAGGGTCCGACTATGGCTACACCTTC.

There are a few counts of this clonotype. The chain links TRBV18 to TRBJ2-1; 11 bases align to TRBD2. Germline lookup yields CDR1 KGHSH and CDR2 LQKENI. CDR3 length: 15 residues. Trimming took 3 bases from V and 6 from J; bases not matched to a gene: 4. CDR3 protein: CASSPTSGVINEQFF. The CDR3 bases are TGTGCCAGCTCACCGACTAGCGGGGTGATCAATGAGCAGTTCTTC.

J is TRBJ1-5 and V is TRBV19; maybe TRBD1 (6 bases). Per the germline V gene, CDR1 is LNHDA and CDR2 is SQIVND (reference sequence). V was cut by 3 bases and J by 7 bases, with 13 bases left in between. This CDR3 contains 14 residues. The CDR3 DNA reads as TGTGCCAGTAGTATCCAGGGGCCGGGGCAGCCCCAGCATTTT. Protein: CASSIQGPGQPQHF. The entire variable domain, with the rest obtained from reference TRBV19 and TRBJ1-5, is as follows: DGGITQSPKYLFRKEGQNVTLSCEQNLNHDAMYWYRQDPGQGLRLIYYSQIVNDFQKGDIAEGYSVSREKKESFPLTVTSAQKNPTAFYLCASSIQGPGQPQHFGDGTRLSIL.

The chain carries TRBV7-2 and TRBJ2-3, with D tentatively TRBD1 (6 bases). Trimming cost V 4 bases and J 1 base, with 15 bases left between them. CDR1 is SGHTA, CDR2 FQGNSA, per germline. The CDR3 is 16 amino acids. This CDR3 reads CASSSVMGARTDTQYF. Here the CDR3 DNA reads TGTGCCAGCAGCTCAGTGATGGGGGCTCGCACAGATACGCAGTATTTT.

This clonotype was picked up many times. The DNA for the CDR3 is TGTGCCAGCAGTTACCATGACAGTTACCGCCTGGAGCAGTACTTC. Translation: CASSYHDSYRLEQYF. The chain has TRBV6-2 or TRBV6-3 and TRBJ2-7; D might be TRBD1 (5 bases). CDR3 size: 15 residues. The germline V and J ends were trimmed by 2 bases and 7 bases, with 18 bases remaining between them. The V gene's germline CDR1 is MNHEY and CDR2 SVGEGT.

The table lists this clonotype with many counts. This chain uses TRBV28 with TRBJ1-6, with 7 bases matching TRBD1. The junction had 4 bases not matched to a gene; V was cut back by 5 bases and J by 6 bases. Germline assignment: CDR1 MDHEN and CDR2 SYDVKM. This CDR3 contains 14 residues. CDR3 DNA sequence: TGTGCCAGCAGTCTCCGACAGGGTAATTCACCCCTCCACTTT. It codes for CASSLRQGNSPLHF.